This record concerns one T cell receptor (beta chain) sequence. These data belong to a study of blood T cell repertoires in COVID-19. Study at large: Sites across the United States, Italy and Spain contributed samples from acute and convalescent COVID-19. In each case, the material was cDNA or gDNA derived from T cells, B-cell-depleted T cells, or PBMCs.

In Seattle, patients joined the study during active infection and were tracked longitudinally. As processed by the authors: Reference gene primer amplification yielded estimated nucleated cell counts. Clones were sequenced by immunoSEQ multiplex PCR, and TCRdb holds only the in-frame ones, with some missing. The V and J calls and clone size were taken over from that table, and D and trimming were inferred from the DNA. In the table there are approximately 390,000 clones, roughly 86% of which are singletons. Trimming removed 4 bases from V and 4 bases from J, with 17 bases in between. The CDR3 spans 15 residues. Germline CDR1 SGHNT, CDR2 YYREEE (reference sequence).

The source is a woman aged 55-69 years with COVID-19, enrolled during active disease. This chain joins TRBV5-4 and TRBJ2-5; D is perhaps TRBD2 (5 bases). Sequenced input: peripheral blood. CDR3 nucleotide sequence: TGTGCCAGCAGCCTAGCCCTAGCCGTGCGAGAGACCCAGTACTTC. It codes for CASSLALAVRETQYF.